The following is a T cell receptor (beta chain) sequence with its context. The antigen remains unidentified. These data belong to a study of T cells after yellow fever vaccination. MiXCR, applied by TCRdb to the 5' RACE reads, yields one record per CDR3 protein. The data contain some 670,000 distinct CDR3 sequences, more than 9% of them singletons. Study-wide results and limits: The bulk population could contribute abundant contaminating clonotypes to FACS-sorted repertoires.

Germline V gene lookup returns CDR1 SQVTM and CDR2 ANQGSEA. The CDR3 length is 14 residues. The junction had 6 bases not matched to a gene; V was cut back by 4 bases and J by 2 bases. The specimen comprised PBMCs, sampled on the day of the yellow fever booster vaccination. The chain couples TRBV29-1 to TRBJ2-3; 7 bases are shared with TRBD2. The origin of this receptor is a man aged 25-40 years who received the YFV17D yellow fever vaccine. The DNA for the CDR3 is TGCAGCGTTGTAGGGCGGGAGTCCACAGATACGCAGTATTTT. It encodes CSVVGRESTDTQYF.